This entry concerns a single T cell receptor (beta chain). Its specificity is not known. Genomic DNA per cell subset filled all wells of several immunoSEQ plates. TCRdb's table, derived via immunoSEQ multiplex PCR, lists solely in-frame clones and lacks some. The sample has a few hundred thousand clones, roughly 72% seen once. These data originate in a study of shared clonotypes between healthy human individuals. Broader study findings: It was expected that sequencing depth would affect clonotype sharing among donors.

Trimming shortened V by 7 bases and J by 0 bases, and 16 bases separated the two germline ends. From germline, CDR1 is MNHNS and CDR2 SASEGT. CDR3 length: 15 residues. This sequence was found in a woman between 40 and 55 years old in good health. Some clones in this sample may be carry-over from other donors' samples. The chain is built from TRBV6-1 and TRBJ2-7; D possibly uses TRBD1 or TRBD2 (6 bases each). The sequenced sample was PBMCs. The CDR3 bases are TGTGCCAGCAAGGGGGGCTACCGGAGCTCCTACGAGCAGTACTTC. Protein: CASKGGYRSSYEQYF.